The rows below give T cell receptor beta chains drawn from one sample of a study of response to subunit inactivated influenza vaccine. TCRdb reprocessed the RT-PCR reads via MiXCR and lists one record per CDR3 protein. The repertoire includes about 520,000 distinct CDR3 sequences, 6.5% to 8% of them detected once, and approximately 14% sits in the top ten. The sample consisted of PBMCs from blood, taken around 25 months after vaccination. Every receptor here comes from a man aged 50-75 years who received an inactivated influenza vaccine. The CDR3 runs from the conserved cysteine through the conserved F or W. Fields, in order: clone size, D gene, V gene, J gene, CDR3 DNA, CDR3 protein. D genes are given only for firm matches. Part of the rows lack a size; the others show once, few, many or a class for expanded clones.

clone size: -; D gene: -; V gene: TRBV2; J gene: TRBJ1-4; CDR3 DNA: TGTGCCAGCAGGGAGGAAAAACTGTTTTTT; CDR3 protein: CASREEKLFF
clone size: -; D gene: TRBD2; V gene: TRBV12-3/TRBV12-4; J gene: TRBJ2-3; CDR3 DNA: TGTGCCAGCAGTTTGGTAGCGGGAGGGCCGGGGACGCAGTATTTT; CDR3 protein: CASSLVAGGPGTQYF
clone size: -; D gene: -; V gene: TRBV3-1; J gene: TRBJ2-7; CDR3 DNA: TGTGCCAGCAGCCAAACTTTCCAGCTCGAGCAGTACTTC; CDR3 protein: CASSQTFQLEQYF
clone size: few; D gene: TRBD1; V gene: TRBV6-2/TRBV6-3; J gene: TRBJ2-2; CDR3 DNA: TGTGCCAGCAGCCTCAGACAGGGGGCGACCGGGGAGCTGTTTTTT; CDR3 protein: CASSLRQGATGELFF
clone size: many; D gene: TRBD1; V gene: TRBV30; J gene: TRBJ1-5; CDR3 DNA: TGTGCCTGGAGTCGACAGGGGAATCAGCCCCAGCATTTT; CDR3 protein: CAWSRQGNQPQHF
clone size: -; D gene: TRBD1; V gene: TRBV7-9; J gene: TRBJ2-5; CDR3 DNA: TGTGCCAGCAGCAGATCCGGGACAGGGACCCAAGAGACCCAGTACTTC; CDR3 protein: CASSRSGTGTQETQYF
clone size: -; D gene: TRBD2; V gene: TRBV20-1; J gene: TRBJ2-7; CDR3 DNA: TGCAGTGCTAGAAGACTAGCGGGAGGAGGCCACGAGCAGTACTTC; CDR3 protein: CSARRLAGGGHEQYF
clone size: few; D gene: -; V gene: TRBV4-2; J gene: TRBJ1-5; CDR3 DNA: TGTGCCAGCAGCCAAGAGTTGTATCAGCCCCAGCATTTT; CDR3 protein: CASSQELYQPQHF
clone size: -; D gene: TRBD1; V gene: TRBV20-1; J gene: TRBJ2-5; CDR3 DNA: TGCAGTGCTAGGGAACCGGGACAGCAGGGGCCCAAAGAGACCCAGTACTTC; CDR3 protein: CSAREPGQQGPKETQYF
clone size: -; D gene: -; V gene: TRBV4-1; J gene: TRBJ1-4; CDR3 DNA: TGCGCCAGCAGCCAAGTAGGCCCCAGGGAAAATGAAAAACTGTTTTTT; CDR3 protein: CASSQVGPRENEKLFF
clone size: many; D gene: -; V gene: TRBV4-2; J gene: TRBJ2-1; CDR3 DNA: TGTGCCAGCAGCCAAGATTCCTCCGCCTCCTACAATGAGCAGTTCTTC; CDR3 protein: CASSQDSSASYNEQFF
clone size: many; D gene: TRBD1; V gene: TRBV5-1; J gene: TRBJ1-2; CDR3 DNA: TGCGCCAGCAGCGACGGGACAGGGAATGGCTACACCTTC; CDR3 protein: CASSDGTGNGYTF
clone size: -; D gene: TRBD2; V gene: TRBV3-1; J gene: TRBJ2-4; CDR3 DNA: TGTGCCAGCAGCCCGGGACTAGCGGGGGTAGCCAAAAACATTCAGTACTTC; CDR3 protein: CASSPGLAGVAKNIQYF
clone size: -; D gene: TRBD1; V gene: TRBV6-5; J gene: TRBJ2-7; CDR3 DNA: TGTGCCAGCAGTTATGGCAGGGGGCAATACGAGCAGTACTTC; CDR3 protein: CASSYGRGQYEQYF
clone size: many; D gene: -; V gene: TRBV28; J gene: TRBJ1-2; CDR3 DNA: TGTGCCAGCAGTTTCCCGACGGCGACCGGGGGCTACACCTTC; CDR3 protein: CASSFPTATGGYTF
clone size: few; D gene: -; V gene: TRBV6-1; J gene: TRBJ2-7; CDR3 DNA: TGTGCCAGCAGTGCCACGATGGGCAGGGCCTACGAGCAGTACTTC; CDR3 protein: CASSATMGRAYEQYF
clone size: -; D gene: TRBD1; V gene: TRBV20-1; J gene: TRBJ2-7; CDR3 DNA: TGCAGTGCTAAATACAGGGGTTTTCCTTACGAGCAGTACTTC; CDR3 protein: CSAKYRGFPYEQYF
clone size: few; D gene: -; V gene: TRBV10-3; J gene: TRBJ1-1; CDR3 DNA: TGTGCCATCAGTTCAGTGAACACTGAAGCTTTCTTT; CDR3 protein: CAISSVNTEAFF
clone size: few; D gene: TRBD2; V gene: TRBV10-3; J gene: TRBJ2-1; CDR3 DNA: TGTGCCATCAGTGCCCAGGTACTAGCGGGAGGGCCTGAGCAGTTCTTC; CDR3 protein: CAISAQVLAGGPEQFF
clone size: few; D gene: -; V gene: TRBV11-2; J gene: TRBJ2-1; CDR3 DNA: TGTGCCAGCAGCTTACGGGACCAATCCTTCAGCGAGCAGTTCTTC; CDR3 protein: CASSLRDQSFSEQFF
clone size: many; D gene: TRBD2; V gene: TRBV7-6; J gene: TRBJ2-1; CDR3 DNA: TGTGCCAGCAGCCCCCGGACTAGCGGTGGTGAGCAGTTCTTC; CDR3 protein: CASSPRTSGGEQFF
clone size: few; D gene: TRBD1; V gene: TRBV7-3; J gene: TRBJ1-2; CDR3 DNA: TGTGCCAGCAGCTTAACTTTTTGGGGACAGGGTGGCGGCTACACCTTC; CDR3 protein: CASSLTFWGQGGGYTF
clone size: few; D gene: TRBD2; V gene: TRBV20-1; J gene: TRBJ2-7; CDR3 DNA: TGCAGTGTCCCGGGACTAGACCTGCTCGAGCAGTACTTC; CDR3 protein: CSVPGLDLLEQYF
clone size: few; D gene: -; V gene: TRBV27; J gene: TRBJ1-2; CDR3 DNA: TGTGCCAGCAGTTTAATTAGGGGAGGTGGCTACACCTTC; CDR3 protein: CASSLIRGGGYTF
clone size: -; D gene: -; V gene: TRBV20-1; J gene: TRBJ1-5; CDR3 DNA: TGCAGTGCTAGATCCACAGCAGAGCAGCCCCAGCATTTT; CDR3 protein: CSARSTAEQPQHF
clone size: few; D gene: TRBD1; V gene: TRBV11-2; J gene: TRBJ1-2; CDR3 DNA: TGTGCCAGCAGCTTAGATACAGGGGATTATGGCTACACCTTC; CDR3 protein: CASSLDTGDYGYTF
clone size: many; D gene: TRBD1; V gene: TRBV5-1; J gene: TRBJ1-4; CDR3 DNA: TGCGCCAGCAGCTCGGGACAGTCAGGACCAGAAAAACTGTTTTTT; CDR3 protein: CASSSGQSGPEKLFF
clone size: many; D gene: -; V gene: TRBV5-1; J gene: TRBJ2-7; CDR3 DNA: TGCGCCAGCAGCTTGGGGGACACTTCCTACGAGCAGTACTTC; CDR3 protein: CASSLGDTSYEQYF
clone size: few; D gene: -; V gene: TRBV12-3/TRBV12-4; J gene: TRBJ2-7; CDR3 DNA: TGTGCCAGCAGTTTCAGGGGGGACTACGAGCAGTACTTC; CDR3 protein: CASSFRGDYEQYF
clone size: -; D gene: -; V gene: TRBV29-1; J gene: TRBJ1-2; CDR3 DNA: TGCAGCGCCCTTCGGGGGCTTGGTGGCTACACCTTC; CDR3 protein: CSALRGLGGYTF
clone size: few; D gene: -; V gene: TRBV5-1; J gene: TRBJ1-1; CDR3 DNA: TGCGCCAGCAGCTGGGAAGGACAGAGGATTTACACTGAAGCTTTCTTT; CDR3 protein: CASSWEGQRIYTEAFF
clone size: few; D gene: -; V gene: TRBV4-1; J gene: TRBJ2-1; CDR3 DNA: TGCGCCAGCAGCCAAATCCCCACTGGGAACAATGAGCAGTTCTTC; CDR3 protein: CASSQIPTGNNEQFF
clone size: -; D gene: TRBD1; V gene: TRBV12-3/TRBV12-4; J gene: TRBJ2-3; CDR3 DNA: TGTGCCAGCAGCAGCACATACCGGGACAGGTACACAGATACGCAGTATTTT; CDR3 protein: CASSSTYRDRYTDTQYF
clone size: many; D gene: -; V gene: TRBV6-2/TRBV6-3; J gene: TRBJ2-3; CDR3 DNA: TGTGCCAGCAGTTACTCGAAAAATTCTCTCACAGATACGCAGTATTTT; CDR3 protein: CASSYSKNSLTDTQYF
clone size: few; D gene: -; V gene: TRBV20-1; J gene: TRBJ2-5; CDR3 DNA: TGCAGTGCTAGAGTCGCGGCCCAAGAGACCCAGTACTTC; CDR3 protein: CSARVAAQETQYF
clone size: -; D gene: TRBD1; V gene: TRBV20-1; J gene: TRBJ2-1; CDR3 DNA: TGCAGTGCTAGAGATGGGGACAGGGGCGCCTACAATGAGCAGTTCTTC; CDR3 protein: CSARDGDRGAYNEQFF
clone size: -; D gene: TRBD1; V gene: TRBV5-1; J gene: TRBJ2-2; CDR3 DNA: TGCGCCAGCAGCTTGAGGGGGCCTAACACCGGGGAGCTGTTTTTT; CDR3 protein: CASSLRGPNTGELFF
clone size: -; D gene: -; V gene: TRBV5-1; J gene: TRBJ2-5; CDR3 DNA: TGCGCCAGCAGCATGGGACATTTGGGACAAGAGACCCAGTACTTC; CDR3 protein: CASSMGHLGQETQYF
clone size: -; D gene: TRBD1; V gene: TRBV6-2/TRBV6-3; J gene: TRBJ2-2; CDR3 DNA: TGTGCCACCAAACAGGGGCGGTCCGGGGAGCTGTTTTTT; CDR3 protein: CATKQGRSGELFF
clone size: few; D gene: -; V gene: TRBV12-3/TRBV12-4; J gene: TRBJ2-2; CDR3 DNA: TGTGCCAGCAGTTTAGGTGGACAGAGATCAACCGGGGAGCTGTTTTTT; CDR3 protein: CASSLGGQRSTGELFF
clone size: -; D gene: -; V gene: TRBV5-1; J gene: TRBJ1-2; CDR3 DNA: TGCGCCAGCAGCTTGGCCCAGGGATTCAACTATGGCTACACCTTC; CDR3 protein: CASSLAQGFNYGYTF
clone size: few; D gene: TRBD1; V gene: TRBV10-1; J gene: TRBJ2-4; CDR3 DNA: TGCGCCAGCAGTGAGTCGAACCCGGGACAGGGGACCCGACAGTACTTC; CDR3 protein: CASSESNPGQGTRQYF
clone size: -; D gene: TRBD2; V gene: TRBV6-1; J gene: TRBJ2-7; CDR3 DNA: TGTGCCAGCACCACGGGGGGAGCTTCCGAGCAGTACTTC; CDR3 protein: CASTTGGASEQYF
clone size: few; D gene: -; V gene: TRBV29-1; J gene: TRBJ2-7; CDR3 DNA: TGCAGCGTAAGTAACAACTACGAGCAGTACTTC; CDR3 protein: CSVSNNYEQYF
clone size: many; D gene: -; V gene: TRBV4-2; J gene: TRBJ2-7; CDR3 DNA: TGTGCCAGCAGCCAAGCTCTCGGTTATGAGCAGTACTTC; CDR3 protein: CASSQALGYEQYF
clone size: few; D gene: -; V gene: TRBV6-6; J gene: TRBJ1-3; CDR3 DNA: TGTGCCAGCACTGCCCTCTCTGGAAACACCATATATTTT; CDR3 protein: CASTALSGNTIYF
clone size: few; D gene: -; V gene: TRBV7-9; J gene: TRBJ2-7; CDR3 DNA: TGTGCCAGCAGCTTCATTGGGGCTACCTACGAGCAGTACTTC; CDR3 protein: CASSFIGATYEQYF
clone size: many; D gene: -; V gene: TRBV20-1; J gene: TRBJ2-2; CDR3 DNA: TGCAGTGTGAAGCACCAGGGGATAGACACCGGGGAGCTGTTTTTT; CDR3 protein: CSVKHQGIDTGELFF
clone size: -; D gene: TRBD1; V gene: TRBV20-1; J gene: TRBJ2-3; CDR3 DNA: TGCAGTGCTAGAGCGGGAGGGACAGGGGTGAATACGCAGTATTTT; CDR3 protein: CSARAGGTGVNTQYF
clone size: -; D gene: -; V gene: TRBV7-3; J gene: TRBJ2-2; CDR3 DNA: TGTGCCAGCAGCTTAATTGGTCGGAGAAGGCTGGCGGGCGGGGAGCTGTTTTTT; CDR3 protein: CASSLIGRRRLAGGELFF
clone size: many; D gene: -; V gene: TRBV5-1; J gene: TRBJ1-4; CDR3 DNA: TGCGCCAGCAGCTTGGCTCGATCCGGGGCGGCAGGCGGTGAAAAACTGTTTTTT; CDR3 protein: CASSLARSGAAGGEKLFF
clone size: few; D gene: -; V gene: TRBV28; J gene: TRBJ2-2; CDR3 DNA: TGTGCCAGCAGATACGGCACCGGGGAGCTGTTTTTT; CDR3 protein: CASRYGTGELFF
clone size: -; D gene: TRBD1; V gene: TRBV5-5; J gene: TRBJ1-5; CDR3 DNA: TGTGCCAGCAGCTTGGCCCTGGCAGGGGGATGGAATCAGCCCCAGCATTTT; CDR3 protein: CASSLALAGGWNQPQHF
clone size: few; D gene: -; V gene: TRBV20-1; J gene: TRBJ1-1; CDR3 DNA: TGCAGTGCTAGTCATGGGACTAGTGAAGCTTTCTTT; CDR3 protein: CSASHGTSEAFF
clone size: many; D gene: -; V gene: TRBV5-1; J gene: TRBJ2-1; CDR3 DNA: TGCGCCAGCAGCTTGGGCATCCATGAGCAGTTCTTC; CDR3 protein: CASSLGIHEQFF
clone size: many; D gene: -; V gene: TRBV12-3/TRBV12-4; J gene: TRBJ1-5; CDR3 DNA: TGTGCCAGCAGTCCCCAGGGTCTGGGTAGCAATCAGCCCCAGCATTTT; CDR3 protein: CASSPQGLGSNQPQHF
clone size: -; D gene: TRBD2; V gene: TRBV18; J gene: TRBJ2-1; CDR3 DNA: TGTGCCAGCTCACCACAAGGTAAAGCGGGAGGCAATGAGCAGTTCTTC; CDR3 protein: CASSPQGKAGGNEQFF